This T cell receptor (beta chain) was found in a study of cytomegalovirus exposure and HLA in healthy donors. The V gene's germline CDR1 is LNHDA and CDR2 SQIVND (reference sequence). There are 14 residues in the CDR3. The V and J ends lost 5 bases and 7 bases, in that order; junction bases with no gene match: 6. With 60 Vbeta and 13 Jbeta primers, the PCR was carried out. Method: immunoSEQ multiplex PCR; TCRdb's copy keeps in-frame clones and lacks some. Of 150,000 to 200,000 clones in the sample, around four fifths are singletons; the top ten hold around 3.1%. Sequencing was performed on PBMCs. The origin of this receptor is a female donor in good health and CMV-seronegative. The chain carries TRBV19 and TRBJ1-5, with 9 bases fitting TRBD1. The CDR3 sequence: CASSSPTGGQPQHF. The DNA for the CDR3 is TGTGCCAGTAGTTCTCCGACAGGGGGGCAGCCCCAGCATTTT.